This T cell receptor beta chain was found in a study of early T cells in non-severe SARS-CoV-2 infection. Via MiXCR, TCRdb re-called the 5' RACE reads, giving one row per CDR3 protein. Among about 77,000 distinct CDR3 sequences listed, roughly a sixth were seen once. The table lists this clonotype with a few counts. The sequenced material came from whole blood. The sequence derives from an adult who was a healthcare worker with PCR-confirmed SARS-CoV-2 infection or an uninfected control (not recorded which).

CDR3 in DNA: TGTGCCAGCAGCTTAGGAGATAGGGCTGTTCAGACCCAGTACTTC. It is translated as CASSLGDRAVQTQYF. The chain couples TRBV11-2 to TRBJ2-5; D uncertain. Germline CDR1 reads SGHAT; CDR2 reads FQNNGV. With 1 base removed from V and 6 bases from J, the gap between germline ends came to 15 bases. The CDR3 totals 15 residues. The full variable domain, in which reference TRBV11-2 and TRBJ2-5 provide the parts outside the CDR3, is EAGVAQSPRYKIIEKRQSVAFWCNPISGHATLYWYQQILGQGPKLLIQFQNNGVVDDSQLPKDRFSAERLKGVDSTLKIQPAKLEDSAVYLCASSLGDRAVQTQYFGPGTRLLVL.